This T cell receptor (beta chain) was documented in a study of shared clonotypes between healthy human individuals. Naive CD4+ cells were CD45RA-selected; the remaining cells were memory. Data came from immunoSEQ multiplex PCR; TCRdb stores just in-frame clones and leaves some out. This sample has millions of clones, with roughly 94% found just once. This CDR3 has 15 amino acids. Germline V gene sequence: CDR1 SGHDT, CDR2 YYEEEE. With 2 bases removed from V and 0 bases from J, the gap between germline ends came to 9 bases. The specimen was naive CD4+ T cells sorted from blood. The sample's subset: CD45RA+ positively selected. The receptor comes from a man aged 18 to 35 in good health. The rearrangement joins TRBV5-6 to TRBJ1-5, with D hard to call. The CDR3 sequence is CASSFGEVSNQPQHF. CDR3 bases: TGTGCCAGCAGCTTTGGGGAGGTTAGCAATCAGCCCCAGCATTTT.